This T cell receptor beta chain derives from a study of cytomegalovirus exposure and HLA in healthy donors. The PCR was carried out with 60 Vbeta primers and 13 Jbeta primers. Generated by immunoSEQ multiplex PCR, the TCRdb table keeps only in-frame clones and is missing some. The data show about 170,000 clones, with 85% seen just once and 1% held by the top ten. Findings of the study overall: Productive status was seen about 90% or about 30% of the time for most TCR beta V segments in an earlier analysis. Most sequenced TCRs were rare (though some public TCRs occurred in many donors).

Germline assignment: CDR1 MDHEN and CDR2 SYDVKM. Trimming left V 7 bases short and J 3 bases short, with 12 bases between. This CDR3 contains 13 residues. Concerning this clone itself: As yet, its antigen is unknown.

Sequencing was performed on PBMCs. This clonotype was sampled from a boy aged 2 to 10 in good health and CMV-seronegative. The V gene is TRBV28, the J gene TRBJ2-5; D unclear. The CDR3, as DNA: TGTGCCAGCACCTTAGGAGCAGAAGAGACCCAGTACTTC. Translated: CASTLGAEETQYF. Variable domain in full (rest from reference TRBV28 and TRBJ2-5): DVKVTQSSRYLVKRTGEKVFLECVQDMDHENMFWYRQDPGLGLRLIYFSYDVKMKEKGDIPEGYSVSREKKERFSLILESASTNQTSMYLCASTLGAEETQYFGPGTRLLVL.